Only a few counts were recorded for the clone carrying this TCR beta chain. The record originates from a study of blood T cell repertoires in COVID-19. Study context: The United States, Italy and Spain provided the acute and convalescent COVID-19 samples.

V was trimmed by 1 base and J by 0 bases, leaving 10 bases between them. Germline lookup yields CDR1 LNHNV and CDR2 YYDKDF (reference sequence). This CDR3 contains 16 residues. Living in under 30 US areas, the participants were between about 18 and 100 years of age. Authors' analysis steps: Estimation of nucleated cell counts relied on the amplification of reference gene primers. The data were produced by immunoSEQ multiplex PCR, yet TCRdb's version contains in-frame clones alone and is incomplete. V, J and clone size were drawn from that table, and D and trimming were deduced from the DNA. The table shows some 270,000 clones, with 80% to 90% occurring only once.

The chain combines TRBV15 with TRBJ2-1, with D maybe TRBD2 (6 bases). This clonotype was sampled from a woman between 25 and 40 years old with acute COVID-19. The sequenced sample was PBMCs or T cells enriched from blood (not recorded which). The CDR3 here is CATSRVGSSSYNEQFF. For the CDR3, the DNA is TGTGCCACCAGCAGAGTCGGGAGTAGCTCCTACAATGAGCAGTTCTTC.